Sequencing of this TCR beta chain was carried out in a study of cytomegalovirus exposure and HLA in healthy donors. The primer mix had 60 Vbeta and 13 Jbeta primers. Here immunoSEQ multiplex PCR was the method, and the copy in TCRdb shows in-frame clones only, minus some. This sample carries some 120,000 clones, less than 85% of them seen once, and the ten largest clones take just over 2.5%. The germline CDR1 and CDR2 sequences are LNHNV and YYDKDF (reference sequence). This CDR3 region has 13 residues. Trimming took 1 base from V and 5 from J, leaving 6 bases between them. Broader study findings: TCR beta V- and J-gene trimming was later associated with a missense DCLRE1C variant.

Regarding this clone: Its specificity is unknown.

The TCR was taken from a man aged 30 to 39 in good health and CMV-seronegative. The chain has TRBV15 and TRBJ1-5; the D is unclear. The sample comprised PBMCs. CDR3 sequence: CATSRGRYQPQHF. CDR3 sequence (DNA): TGTGCCACCAGCAGAGGGCGGTATCAGCCCCAGCATTTT.